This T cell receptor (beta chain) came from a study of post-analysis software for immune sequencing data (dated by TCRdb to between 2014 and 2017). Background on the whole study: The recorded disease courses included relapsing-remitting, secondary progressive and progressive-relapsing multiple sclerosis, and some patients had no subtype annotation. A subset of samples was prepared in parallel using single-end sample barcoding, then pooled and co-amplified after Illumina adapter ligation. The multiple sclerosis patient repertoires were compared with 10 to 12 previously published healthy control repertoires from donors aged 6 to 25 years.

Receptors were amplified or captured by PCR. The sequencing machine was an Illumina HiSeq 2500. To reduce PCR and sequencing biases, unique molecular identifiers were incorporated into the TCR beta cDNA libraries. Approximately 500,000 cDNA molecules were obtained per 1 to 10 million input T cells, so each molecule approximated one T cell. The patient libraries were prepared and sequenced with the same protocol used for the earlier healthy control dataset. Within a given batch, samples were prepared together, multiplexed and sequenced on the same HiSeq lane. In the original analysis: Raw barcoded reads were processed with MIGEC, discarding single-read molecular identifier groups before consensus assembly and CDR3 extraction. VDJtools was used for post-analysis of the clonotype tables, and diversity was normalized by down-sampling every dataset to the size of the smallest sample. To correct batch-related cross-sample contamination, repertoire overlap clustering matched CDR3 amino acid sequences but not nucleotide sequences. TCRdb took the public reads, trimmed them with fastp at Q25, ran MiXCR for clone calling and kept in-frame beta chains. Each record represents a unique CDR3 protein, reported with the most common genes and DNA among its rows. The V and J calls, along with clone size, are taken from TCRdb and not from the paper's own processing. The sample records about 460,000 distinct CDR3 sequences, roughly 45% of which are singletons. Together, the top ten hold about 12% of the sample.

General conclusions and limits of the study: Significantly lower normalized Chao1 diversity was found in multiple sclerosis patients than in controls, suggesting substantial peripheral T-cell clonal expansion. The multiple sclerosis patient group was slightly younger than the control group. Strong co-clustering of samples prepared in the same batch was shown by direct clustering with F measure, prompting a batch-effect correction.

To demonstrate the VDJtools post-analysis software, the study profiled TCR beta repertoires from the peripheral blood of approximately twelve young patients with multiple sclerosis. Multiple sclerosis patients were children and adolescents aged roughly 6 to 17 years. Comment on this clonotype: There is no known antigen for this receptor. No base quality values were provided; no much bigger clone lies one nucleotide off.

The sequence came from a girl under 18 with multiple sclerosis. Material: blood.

The nucleotides read TGCAGTGCTGGGACAGGGTCCCGCAATCAGCCCCAGCATTTT. It specifies CSAGTGSRNQPQHF. Recombination linked TRBV20-1 to TRBJ1-5; TRBD1 matches 9 bases in the middle. Trimmed from V: 5 bases; trimmed from J: 2 bases; junction bases lacking a gene match: 4. CDR1 is given as DFQATT and CDR2 as SNEGSKA, both from the germline V gene (reference sequence). The CDR3 spans 14 residues, from the cysteine through the phenylalanine. Of all the DNA, just the CDR3 is kept, 42 bases in frame from base 1.